This paragraph reports one T cell receptor (beta chain). Enrolled through a virtual design, the participants were between roughly 18 and 90 years of age and came from 24 US areas. Participant-reported clinical history was the basis for cohort assignment. Study processing details: Estimated nucleated cell counts came from reference gene primer amplification. TCRdb keeps only in-frame clones here, not all; method: immunoSEQ multiplex PCR. The V and J calls and the clone size are those of that table, but D and trimming were determined from the DNA. The sample consists of some 460,000 clones, 87% of them appearing once. These data come from a study of blood T cell repertoires in COVID-19. There are 14 residues in the CDR3. The J segment lost 5 bases and the V segment lost 3 bases, leaving 7 bases of the junction unmatched. Germline-derived CDR1 and CDR2 are SGHNT and YYREEE (reference sequence).

This sequence joins TRBV5-4 and TRBJ1-2, with 7 bases identical to TRBD1. The sample taken for sequencing was PBMCs or T cells enriched from blood (not recorded which). The sequence was obtained from a woman under 30 with acute COVID-19. Written as DNA, the CDR3 is TGTGCCAGCAGCTACAGGGGAATGGAATATGGCTACACCTTC. Translating gives CASSYRGMEYGYTF.